This T cell receptor (beta chain) is drawn from a study of cytomegalovirus exposure and HLA in healthy donors. In regard to this clone: Its cognate antigen is unknown.

Whole-study findings and limits: CMV serostatus was the sole immune exposure data available. Later analysis associated a missense DCLRE1C variant with TCR beta V- and J-gene trimming.

Use of 60 Vbeta and 13 Jbeta primers characterized the PCR. Clones were sequenced by immunoSEQ multiplex PCR, and TCRdb holds only the in-frame ones, with some missing. The sample records approximately 100,000 clones, 70% being singletons. The TCR was taken from a man in his forties in good health and CMV-seropositive. Sequencing input: PBMCs.

Here the CDR3 reads CASSPGQGSSYGYTF. CDR3 nucleotides: TGTGCCAGCAGCCCGGGACAGGGGAGCAGCTATGGCTACACCTTC. The chain carries TRBV7-3 and TRBJ1-2; 10 nucleotides line up with TRBD1. The CDR3 extends over 15 amino acids. Germline assignment: CDR1 SGHTA and CDR2 FQGTGA. Losses at the gene ends were 5 bases for V and 4 bases for J; bases not matched to a gene: 7.